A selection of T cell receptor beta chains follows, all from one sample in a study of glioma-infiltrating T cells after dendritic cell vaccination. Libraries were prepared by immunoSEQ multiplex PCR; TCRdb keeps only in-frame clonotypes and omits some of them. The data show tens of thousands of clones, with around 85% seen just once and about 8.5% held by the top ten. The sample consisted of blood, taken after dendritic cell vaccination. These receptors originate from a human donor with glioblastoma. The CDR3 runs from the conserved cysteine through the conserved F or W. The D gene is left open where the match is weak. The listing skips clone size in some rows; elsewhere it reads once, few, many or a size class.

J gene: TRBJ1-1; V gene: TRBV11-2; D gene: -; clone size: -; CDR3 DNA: TGTGCCAGCAGCTCCATAATCTCGTCCCTCCCCGGGGTGAACACTGAAGCTTTCTTT; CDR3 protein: CASSSIISSLPGVNTEAFF
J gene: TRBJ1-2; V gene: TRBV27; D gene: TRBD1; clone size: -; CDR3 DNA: TGTGCCAGCAGTTCTTTTACGACAGGGGAAGCTGGCTACACCTTC; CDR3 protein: CASSSFTTGEAGYTF
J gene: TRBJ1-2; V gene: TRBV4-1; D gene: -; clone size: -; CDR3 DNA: TGCGCCAGCAGCCAAGAGTTGCAGTCTAACTATGGCTACACCTTC; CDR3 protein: CASSQELQSNYGYTF
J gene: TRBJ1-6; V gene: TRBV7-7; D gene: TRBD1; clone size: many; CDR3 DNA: TGTGCCAGCAGCTCCCACCGCGGGACAGTAGATTCACCCCTCCACTTT; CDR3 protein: CASSSHRGTVDSPLHF
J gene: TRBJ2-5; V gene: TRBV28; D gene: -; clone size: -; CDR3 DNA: TGTGCCAGCAGTTTCCAGGGGCAGACCCAGTACTTC; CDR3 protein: CASSFQGQTQYF
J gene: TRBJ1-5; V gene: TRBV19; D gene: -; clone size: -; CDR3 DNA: TGTGCCAGTAGTATAGATGGCACGACACATAGCAATCAGCCCCAGCATTTT; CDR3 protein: CASSIDGTTHSNQPQHF
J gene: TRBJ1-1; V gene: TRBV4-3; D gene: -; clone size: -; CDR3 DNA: TGCGCCAGCAGCCGAGCCTCCTCGAACACTGAAGCTTTCTTT; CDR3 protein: CASSRASSNTEAFF
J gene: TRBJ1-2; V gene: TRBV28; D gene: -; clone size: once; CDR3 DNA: TGTGCCAGCACCCCCCCGGCAGGGGATTATGGCTACACCTTC; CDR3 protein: CASTPPAGDYGYTF
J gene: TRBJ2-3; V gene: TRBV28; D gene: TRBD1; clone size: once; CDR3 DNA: TGTGCCAGCAGTTTATGGGGGGACAGAACAGATACGCAGTATTTT; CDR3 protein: CASSLWGDRTDTQYF
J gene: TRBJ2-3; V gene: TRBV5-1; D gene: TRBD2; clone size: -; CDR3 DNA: TGCGCCAGCGGGGAGGGATCCACAGATACGCAGTATTTT; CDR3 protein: CASGEGSTDTQYF
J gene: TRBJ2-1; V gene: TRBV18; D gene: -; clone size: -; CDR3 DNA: TGTGCCAGCTCACCGGGGACAACGAACTACAATGAGCAGTTCTTC; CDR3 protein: CASSPGTTNYNEQFF
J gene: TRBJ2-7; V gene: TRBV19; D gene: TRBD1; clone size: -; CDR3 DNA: TGTGCCAGCCGTGACGCAGGGGGACCTTCCTACGAGCAGTACTTC; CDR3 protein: CASRDAGGPSYEQYF
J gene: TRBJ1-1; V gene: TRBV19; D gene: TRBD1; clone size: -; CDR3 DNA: TGTGCCAGTAAAACTAGGACAGGGCAGAACACTGAAGCTTTCTTT; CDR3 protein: CASKTRTGQNTEAFF
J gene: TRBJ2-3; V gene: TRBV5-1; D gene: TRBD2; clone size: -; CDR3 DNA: TGCGCCAGCAGCTTGTGGACTAGCGGGGCTGATACGCAGTATTTT; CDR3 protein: CASSLWTSGADTQYF
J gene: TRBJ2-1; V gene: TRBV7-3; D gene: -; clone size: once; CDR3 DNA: TGTGCCAGCAGCTTATTGGAGACCGGGACAAATAATGAGCAGTTCTTC; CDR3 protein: CASSLLETGTNNEQFF
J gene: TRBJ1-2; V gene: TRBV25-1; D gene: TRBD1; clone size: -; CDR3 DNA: TGTGCCAGCAGTGAACCCGGGACAGTCCATGGCTACACCTTC; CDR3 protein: CASSEPGTVHGYTF
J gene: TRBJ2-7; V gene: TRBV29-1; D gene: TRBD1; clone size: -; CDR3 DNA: TGCAGCGTCCCTCACAGGGGCGATTCCTACGAGCAGTACTTC; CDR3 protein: CSVPHRGDSYEQYF
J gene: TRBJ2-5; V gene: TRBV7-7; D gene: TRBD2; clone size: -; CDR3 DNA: TGTGCCAGCAGTTTGAAACCGGGACTAGCGGGGGGGCAAGAGACCCAGTACTTC; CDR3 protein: CASSLKPGLAGGQETQYF
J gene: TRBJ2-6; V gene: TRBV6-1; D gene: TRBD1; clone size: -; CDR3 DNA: TGTGCCAGCAGTGCCGCGGGACAGGGGTTTTCTGGGGCCAACGTCCTGACTTTC; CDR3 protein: CASSAAGQGFSGANVLTF
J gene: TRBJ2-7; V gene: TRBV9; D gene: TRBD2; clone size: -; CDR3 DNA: TGTGCCAGCAGCATGTTAGCGGGGGGGGGCGAGCAGTACTTC; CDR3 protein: CASSMLAGGGEQYF
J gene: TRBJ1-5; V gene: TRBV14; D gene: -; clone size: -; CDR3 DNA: TGTGCCAGCAGCCAATCTTCAGGAAAGACAGGTTATAGCAATCAGCCCCAGCATTTT; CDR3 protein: CASSQSSGKTGYSNQPQHF
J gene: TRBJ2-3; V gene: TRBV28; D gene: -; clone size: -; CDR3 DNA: TGTGCCAGCAGTACAGGCACAGATACGCAGTATTTT; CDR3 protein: CASSTGTDTQYF
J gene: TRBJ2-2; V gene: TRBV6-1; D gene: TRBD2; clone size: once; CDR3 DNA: TGTGCCAGCAGTGAACTGGGACTACGAAACACCGGGGAGCTGTTTTTT; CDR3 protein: CASSELGLRNTGELFF
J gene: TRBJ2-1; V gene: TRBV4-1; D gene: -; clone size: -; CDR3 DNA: TGCGCCAGCAGCCAAGACGTGTCTTCTTACAATGAGCAGTTCTTC; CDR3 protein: CASSQDVSSYNEQFF
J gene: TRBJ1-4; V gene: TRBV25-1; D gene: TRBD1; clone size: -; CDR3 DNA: TGTGCCAGCAGTGAAGACAGGGTTGTGGAAAAACTGTTTTTT; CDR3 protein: CASSEDRVVEKLFF
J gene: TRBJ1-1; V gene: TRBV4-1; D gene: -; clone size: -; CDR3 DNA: TGCGCCAGCAGGGATGACAGCATGAACACTGAAGCTTTCTTT; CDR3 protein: CASRDDSMNTEAFF
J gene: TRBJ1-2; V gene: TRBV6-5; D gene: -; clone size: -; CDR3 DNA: TGTGCCAGCAGTTACTCGAATCGGGGAGGTGGCTACACCTTC; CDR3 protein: CASSYSNRGGGYTF
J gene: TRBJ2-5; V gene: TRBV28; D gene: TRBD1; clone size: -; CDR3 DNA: TGTGCCAGCCAGACAGGGCCGGAGACCCAGTACTTC; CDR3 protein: CASQTGPETQYF
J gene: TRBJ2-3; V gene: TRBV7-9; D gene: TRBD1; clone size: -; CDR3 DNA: TGTGCCAGCAGCTTAGGGGACAGGGGGAGAACAGATACGCAGTATTTT; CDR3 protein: CASSLGDRGRTDTQYF
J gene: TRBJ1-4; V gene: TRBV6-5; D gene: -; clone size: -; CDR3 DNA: TGTGCCAGCGGCGGGGGGGCCGGTGAAAAACTGTTTTTT; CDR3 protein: CASGGGAGEKLFF
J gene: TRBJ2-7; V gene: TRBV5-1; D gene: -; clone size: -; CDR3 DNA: TGCGCCAGCAGCTTGGAAAGCGACGAGCAGTACTTC; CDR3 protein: CASSLESDEQYF
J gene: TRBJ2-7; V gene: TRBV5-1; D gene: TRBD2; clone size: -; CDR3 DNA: TGCGCCAGCAGCTTGGGCCCTCTAGCGGGAGGTAACGAGCAGTACTTC; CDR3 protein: CASSLGPLAGGNEQYF
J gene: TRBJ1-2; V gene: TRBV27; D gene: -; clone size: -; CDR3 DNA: TGTGCCAGCAGGGGGCAAGATAACTATGGCTACACCTTC; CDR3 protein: CASRGQDNYGYTF
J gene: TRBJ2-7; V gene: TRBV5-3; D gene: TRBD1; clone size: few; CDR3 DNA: TGTGCCAGAAGCCTTGGGGGCCCCCCGACAGGGGCGGGCGAGCAGTACTTC; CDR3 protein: CARSLGGPPTGAGEQYF
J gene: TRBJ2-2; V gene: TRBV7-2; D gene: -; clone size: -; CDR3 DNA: TGTGCCAGCAGCCGAGGGCAGGACACCGGGGAGCTGTTTTTT; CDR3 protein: CASSRGQDTGELFF
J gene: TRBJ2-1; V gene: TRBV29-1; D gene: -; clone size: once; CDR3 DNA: TGCAGCGTTGCGGGCAGGGCCTACAATGAGCAGTTCTTC; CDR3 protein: CSVAGRAYNEQFF